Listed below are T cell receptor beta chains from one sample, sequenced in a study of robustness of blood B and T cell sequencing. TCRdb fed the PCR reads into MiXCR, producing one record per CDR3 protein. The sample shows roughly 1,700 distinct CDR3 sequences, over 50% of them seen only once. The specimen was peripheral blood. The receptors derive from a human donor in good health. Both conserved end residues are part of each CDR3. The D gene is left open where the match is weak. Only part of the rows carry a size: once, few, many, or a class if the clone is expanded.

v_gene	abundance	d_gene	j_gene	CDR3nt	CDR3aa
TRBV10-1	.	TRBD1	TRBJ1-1	TGCGCCAGCCGGACAGGTCGTAACACTGAAGCTTTCTTT	CASRTGRNTEAFF
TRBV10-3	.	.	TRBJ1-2	TGTGCCATCAGAACAGGGAGCGGCTATGGCTACACCTTC	CAIRTGSGYGYTF
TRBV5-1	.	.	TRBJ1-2	TGCGCCAGCAGCTGGGCTCAGGCTAACTATGGCTACACCTTC	CASSWAQANYGYTF
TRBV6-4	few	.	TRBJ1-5	TGTGCCAGCAGTGATTCCAATCAGCCCCAGCATTTT	CASSDSNQPQHF
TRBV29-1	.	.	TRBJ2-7	TGCAGCGTCGAAAAGGGAGACAGGAAACACTTC	CSVEKGDRKHF
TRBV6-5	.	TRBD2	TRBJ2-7	TGTGCCAGCAGTTACTCGGAGCGGGGGGGTTACGAGCAGTACTTC	CASSYSERGGYEQYF
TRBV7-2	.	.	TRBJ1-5	TGTGCCAGCAGCTTAGGCCCAGGGTCTCAGCCCCAGCATTTT	CASSLGPGSQPQHF
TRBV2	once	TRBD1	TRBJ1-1	TGTGCCAGCAGTCAAGGACAGGGGATTATTGAAGCTTTCTTT	CASSQGQGIIEAFF
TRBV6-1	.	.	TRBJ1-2	TGTGCCAGCAGTGAGTCCTCGGGGTCTTCGACGGGCTACACCTTC	CASSESSGSSTGYTF
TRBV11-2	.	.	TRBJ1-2	TGTGCCAGCAGCAAGAACAAAGGGAGGGGCTACACCTTC	CASSKNKGRGYTF
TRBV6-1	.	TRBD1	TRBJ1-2	TGTGCCAGCAGTACAGGGGACTATGGCTACACCTTC	CASSTGDYGYTF
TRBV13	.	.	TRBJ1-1	TGTGCCAGCAGCTTAGATTCCAGGGGCAGGACTGAAGCTTTCTTT	CASSLDSRGRTEAFF
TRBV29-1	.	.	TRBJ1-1	TGCAGCGTTGAAGATCAGGTCAGCATGAACACTGAAGCTTTCTTT	CSVEDQVSMNTEAFF
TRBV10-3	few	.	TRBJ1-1	TGTGCCACCAGGTCCCTGAACACTGAAGCTTTCTTT	CATRSLNTEAFF
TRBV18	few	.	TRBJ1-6	TGTGCCAGCTCACCGTCAGGGAATAATTCACCCCTCCACTTT	CASSPSGNNSPLHF
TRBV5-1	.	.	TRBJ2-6	TGCGCCAGCAGCTCTTCCCGTGGGGCCAACGTCCTGACTTTC	CASSSSRGANVLTF
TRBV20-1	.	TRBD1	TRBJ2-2	TGCAGTGCGTCTCCCCGAAAGGGGGCGCCGGGCGGGGAGCTGTTTTTT	CSASPRKGAPGGELFF
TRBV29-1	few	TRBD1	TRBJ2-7	TGCAGCGTCACACAGACAGGGGGTAGCTCCTACGAGCAGTACTTC	CSVTQTGGSSYEQYF
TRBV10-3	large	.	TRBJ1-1	TGTGCCACTTTGCAGGGTACTGAAGCTTTCTTT	CATLQGTEAFF
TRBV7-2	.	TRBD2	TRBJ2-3	TGTGCCAGCAGCTTAGGACCGAGCGGGGGGGCCTCAGATACGCAGTATTTT	CASSLGPSGGASDTQYF
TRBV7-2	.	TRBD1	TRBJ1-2	TGTGCCAGCAGCCTCGCCCGCGACAGGGGAAACTATGGCTACACCTTC	CASSLARDRGNYGYTF
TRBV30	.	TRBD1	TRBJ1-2	TGTGCCTGGAGCCTCATGGGACAGAACTATGGCTACACCTTC	CAWSLMGQNYGYTF